The 5 T cell receptor beta chains below all came from one sample that was sequenced in a study of blood T cell repertoires in COVID-19. The assay was immunoSEQ multiplex PCR, and TCRdb's table has in-frame clones only and misses some. The profile shows some 160,000 clones, around 89% of them singletons. Source material: peripheral blood. The receptors derive from a man in his sixties with acute or convalescent COVID-19.

The chain couples TRBV12-3 or TRBV12-4 to TRBJ2-7; a weak D match, TRBD2 (5 bases). Trimming left V 7 bases short and J 9 bases short, with 16 bases between. This CDR3 contains 12 residues. CDR3: CASTLHSAAQYF. The CDR3 DNA follows: TGTGCCAGCACACTACATAGCGCTGCGCAGTACTTC.

This chain connects TRBV7-6 to TRBJ1-3; 12 bases map to TRBD1. The germline V gene has CDR1 SGHVS and CDR2 FNYEAQ. The CDR3 spans 16 residues. V lost 5 bases, J lost 4 bases, and 6 bases stayed unmatched. CDR3 amino acids: CASSRGTGGMGNTIYF. The CDR3 bases are TGTGCCAGCAGCCGAGGGACAGGGGGCATGGGAAACACCATATATTTT.

J is TRBJ2-7 and V is TRBV7-2, with D possibly matching TRBD1 (8 bases). CDR1 SGHTA and CDR2 FQGNSA come from the germline V gene. The CDR3 contains 15 residues. The V gene lost 5 bases and the J gene lost 0 bases, with 14 bases spanning the gap. The CDR3 loop is CASSSGTGNSYEQYF. The CDR3 nucleotides read TGTGCCAGCAGCAGCGGGACAGGTAACTCCTACGAGCAGTACTTC. The full variable domain, in which reference TRBV7-2 and TRBJ2-7 provide the parts outside the CDR3, is GAGVSQSPSNKVTEKGKDVELRCDPISGHTALYWYRQSLGQGLEFLIYFQGNSAPDKSGLPSDRFSAERTGGSVSTLTIQRTQQEDSAVYLCASSSGTGNSYEQYFGPGTRLTVT.

V and J are TRBV27 and TRBJ1-6; D call uncertain. V shed 1 base and J shed 12 bases, with 13 bases lying between them. The CDR3 consists of 14 residues. In germline, CDR1 is MNHEY, CDR2 SMNVEV (reference sequence). As DNA, the CDR3 is TGTGCCAGCAGTTTATACAGCTCCGGTAAACCCCTCCACTTT. Translation gives CASSLYSSGKPLHF.

CDR3 loop: CASSLVDGGAYEQYF. The CDR3 DNA reads TGTGCCAGCAGCTTAGTTGACGGGGGGGCCTACGAGCAGTACTTC. The V and J genes are TRBV7-9 and TRBJ2-7; 8 bases align to TRBD2. J was trimmed by 2 bases and V by 1 base; bases with no gene match: 4. The CDR3 is 15 residues long. Germline loops: CDR1 SEHNR, CDR2 FQNEAQ (reference sequence).